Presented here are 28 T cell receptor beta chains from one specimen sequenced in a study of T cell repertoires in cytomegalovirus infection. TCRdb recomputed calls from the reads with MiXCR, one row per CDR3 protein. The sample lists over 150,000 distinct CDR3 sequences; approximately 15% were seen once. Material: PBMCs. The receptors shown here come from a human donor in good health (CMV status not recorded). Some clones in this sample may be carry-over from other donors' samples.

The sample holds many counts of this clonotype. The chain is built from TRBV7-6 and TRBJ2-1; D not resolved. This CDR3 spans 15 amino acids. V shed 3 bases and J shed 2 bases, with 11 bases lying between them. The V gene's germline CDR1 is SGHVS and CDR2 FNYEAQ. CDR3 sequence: CASSFRLLAYNEQFF. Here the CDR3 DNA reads TGTGCCAGCAGCTTTCGGTTATTGGCCTACAATGAGCAGTTCTTC. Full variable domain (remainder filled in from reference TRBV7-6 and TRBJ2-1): GAGVSQSPRYKVTKRGQDVALRCDPISGHVSLYWYRQALGQGPEFLTYFNYEAQQDKSGLPNDRFSAERPEGSISTLTIQRTEQRDSAMYRCASSFRLLAYNEQFFGPGTRLTVL.

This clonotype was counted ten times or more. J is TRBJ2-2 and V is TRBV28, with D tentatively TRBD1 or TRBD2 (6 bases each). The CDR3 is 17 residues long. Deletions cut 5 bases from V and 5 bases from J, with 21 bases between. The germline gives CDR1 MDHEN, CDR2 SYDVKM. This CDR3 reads CASSKWGAQLGTGELFF. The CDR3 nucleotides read TGTGCCAGCAGTAAATGGGGGGCCCAATTAGGGACCGGGGAGCTGTTTTTT. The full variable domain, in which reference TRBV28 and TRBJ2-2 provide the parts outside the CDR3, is DVKVTQSSRYLVKRTGEKVFLECVQDMDHENMFWYRQDPGLGLRLIYFSYDVKMKEKGDIPEGYSVSREKKERFSLILESASTNQTSMYLCASSKWGAQLGTGELFFGEGSRLTVL.

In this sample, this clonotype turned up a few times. The CDR3 DNA reads as TGTGCCAGTAACCCTTCCACCGGGGAGCTGTTTTTT. Translated, it gives CASNPSTGELFF. The rearrangement uses TRBV19 and TRBJ2-2; D is unclear. The CDR3 has 12 amino acids. Germline CDR1 LNHDA, CDR2 SQIVND (reference sequence). V lost 7 bases to trimming and J lost 4 bases, with 7 bases between them.

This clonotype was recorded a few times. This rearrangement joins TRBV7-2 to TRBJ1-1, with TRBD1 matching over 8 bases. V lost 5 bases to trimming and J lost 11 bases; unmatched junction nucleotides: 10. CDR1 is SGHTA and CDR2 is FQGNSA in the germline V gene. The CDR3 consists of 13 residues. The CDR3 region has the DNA TGTGCCAGCAGCCAATTGACAGGGGCCGGGGCTTTCTTT. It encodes CASSQLTGAGAFF.

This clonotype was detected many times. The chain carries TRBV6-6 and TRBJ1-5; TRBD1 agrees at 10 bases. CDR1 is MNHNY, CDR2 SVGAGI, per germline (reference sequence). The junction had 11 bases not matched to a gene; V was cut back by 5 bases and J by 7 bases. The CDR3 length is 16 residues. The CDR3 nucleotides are TGTGCCAGCAGTCGCCAAGACAGGGGGCGAGACCAGCCCCAGCATTTT. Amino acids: CASSRQDRGRDQPQHF.

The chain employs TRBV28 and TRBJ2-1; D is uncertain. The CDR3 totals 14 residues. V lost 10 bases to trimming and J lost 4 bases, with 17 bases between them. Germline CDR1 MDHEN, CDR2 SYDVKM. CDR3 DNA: TGTGCCACCCTAAGAAGTGGAAATTACAATGAGCAGTTCTTC. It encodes CATLRSGNYNEQFF. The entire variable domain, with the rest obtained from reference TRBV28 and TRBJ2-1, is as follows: DVKVTQSSRYLVKRTGEKVFLECVQDMDHENMFWYRQDPGLGLRLIYFSYDVKMKEKGDIPEGYSVSREKKERFSLILESASTNQTSMYLCATLRSGNYNEQFFGPGTRLTVL.

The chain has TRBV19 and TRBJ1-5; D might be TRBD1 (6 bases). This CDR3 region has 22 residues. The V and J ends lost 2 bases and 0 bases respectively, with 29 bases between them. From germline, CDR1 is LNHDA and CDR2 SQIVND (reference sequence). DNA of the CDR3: TGTGCCAGTAGTATATCGGCAATAAAGGGGGGGGACATACTCTATAGCAATCAGCCCCAGCATTTT. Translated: CASSISAIKGGDILYSNQPQHF. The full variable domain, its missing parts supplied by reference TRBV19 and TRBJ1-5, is DGGITQSPKYLFRKEGQNVTLSCEQNLNHDAMYWYRQDPGQGLRLIYYSQIVNDFQKGDIAEGYSVSREKKESFPLTVTSAQKNPTAFYLCASSISAIKGGDILYSNQPQHFGDGTRLSIL.

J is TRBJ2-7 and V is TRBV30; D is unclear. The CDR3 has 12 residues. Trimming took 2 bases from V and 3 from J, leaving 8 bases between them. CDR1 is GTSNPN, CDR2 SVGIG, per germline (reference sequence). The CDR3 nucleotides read TGTGCCTGGAGTCCATCGGGCTACGAGCAGTACTTC. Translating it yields CAWSPSGYEQYF.

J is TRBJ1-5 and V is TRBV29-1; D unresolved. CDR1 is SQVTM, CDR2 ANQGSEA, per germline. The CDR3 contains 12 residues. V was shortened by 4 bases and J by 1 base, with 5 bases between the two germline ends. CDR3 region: CSVGMSNQPQHF. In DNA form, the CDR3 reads TGCAGCGTTGGCATGAGCAATCAGCCCCAGCATTTT. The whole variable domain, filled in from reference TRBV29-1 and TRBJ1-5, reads SAVISQKPSRDICQRGTSLTIQCQVDSQVTMMFWYRQQPGQSLTLIATANQGSEATYESGFVIDKFPISRPNLTFSTLTVSNMSPEDSSIYLCSVGMSNQPQHFGDGTRLSIL.

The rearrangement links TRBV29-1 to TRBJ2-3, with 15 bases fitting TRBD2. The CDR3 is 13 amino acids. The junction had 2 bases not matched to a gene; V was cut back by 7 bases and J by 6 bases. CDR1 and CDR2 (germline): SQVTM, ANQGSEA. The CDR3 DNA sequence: TGCAGCGGGACTAGCGGGGGGGTGGATACGCAGTATTTT. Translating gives CSGTSGGVDTQYF.

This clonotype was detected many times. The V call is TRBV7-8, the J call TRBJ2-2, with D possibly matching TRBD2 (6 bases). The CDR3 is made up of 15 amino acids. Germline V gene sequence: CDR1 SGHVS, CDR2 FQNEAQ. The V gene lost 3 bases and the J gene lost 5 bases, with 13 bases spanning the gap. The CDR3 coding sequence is TGTGCCAGCAGCTTGGAGGGCAGCAGAACCGGGGAGCTGTTTTTT. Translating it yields CASSLEGSRTGELFF.

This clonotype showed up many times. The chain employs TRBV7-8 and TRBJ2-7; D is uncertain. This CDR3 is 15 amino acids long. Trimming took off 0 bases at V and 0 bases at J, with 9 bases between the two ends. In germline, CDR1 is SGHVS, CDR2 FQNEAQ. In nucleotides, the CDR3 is TGTGCCAGCAGCTTAGCGAGGACGGGCTCCTACGAGCAGTACTTC. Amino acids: CASSLARTGSYEQYF.

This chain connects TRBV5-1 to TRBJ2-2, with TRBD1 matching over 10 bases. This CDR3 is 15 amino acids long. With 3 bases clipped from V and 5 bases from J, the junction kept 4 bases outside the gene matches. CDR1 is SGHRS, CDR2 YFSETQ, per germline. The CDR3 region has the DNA TGCGCCAGCAGCTCAGGGACAGGGGAAACCGGGGAGCTGTTTTTT. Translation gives CASSSGTGETGELFF.

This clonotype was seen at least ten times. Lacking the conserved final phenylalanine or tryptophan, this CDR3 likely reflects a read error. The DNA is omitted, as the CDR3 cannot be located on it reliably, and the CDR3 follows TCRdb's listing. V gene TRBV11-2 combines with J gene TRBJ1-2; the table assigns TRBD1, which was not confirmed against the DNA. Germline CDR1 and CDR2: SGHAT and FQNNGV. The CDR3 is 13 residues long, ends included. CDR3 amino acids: CASSSQPGTGGFV.

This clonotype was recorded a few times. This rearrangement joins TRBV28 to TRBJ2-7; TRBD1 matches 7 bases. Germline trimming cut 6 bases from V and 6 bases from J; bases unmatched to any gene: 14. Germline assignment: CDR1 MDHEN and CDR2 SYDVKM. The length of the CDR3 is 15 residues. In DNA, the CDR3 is TGTGCCAGCAGCCCACACGACAGGGATGTATCCGAGCAGTACTTC. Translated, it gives CASSPHDRDVSEQYF. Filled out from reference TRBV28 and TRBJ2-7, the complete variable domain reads DVKVTQSSRYLVKRTGEKVFLECVQDMDHENMFWYRQDPGLGLRLIYFSYDVKMKEKGDIPEGYSVSREKKERFSLILESASTNQTSMYLCASSPHDRDVSEQYFGPGTRLTVT.

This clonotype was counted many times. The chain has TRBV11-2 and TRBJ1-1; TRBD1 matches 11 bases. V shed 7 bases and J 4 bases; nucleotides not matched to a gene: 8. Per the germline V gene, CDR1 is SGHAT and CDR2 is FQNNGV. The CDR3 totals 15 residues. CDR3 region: CASTKSGTGGTEAFF. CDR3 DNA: TGTGCCAGCACCAAATCCGGGACAGGGGGCACTGAAGCTTTCTTT.

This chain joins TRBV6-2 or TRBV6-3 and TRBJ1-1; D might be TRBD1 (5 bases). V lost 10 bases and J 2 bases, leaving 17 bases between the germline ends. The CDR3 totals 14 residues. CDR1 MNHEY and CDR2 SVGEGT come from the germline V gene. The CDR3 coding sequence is TGTGCCACCCAACGGGTCGGGGGAAACACTGAAGCTTTCTTT. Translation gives CATQRVGGNTEAFF.

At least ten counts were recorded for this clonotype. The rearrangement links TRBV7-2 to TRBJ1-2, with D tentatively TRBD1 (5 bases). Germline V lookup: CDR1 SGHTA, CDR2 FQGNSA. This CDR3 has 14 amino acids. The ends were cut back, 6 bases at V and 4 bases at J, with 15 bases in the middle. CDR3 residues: CASRAYGGIYGYTF. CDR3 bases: TGTGCCAGCAGAGCCTATGGGGGGATCTATGGCTACACCTTC.

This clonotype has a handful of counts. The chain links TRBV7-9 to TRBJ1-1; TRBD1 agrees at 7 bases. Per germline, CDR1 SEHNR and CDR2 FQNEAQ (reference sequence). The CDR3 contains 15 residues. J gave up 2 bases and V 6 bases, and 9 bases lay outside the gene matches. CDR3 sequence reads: CASSPRSGGNTEAFF. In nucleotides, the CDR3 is TGTGCCAGCAGTCCACGTTCAGGGGGTAACACTGAAGCTTTCTTT.

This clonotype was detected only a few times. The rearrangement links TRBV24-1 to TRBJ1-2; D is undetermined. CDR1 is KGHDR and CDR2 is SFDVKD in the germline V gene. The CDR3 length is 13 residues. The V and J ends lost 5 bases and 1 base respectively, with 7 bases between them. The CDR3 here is CATSGTGNYGYTF. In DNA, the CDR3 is TGTGCCACCAGTGGAACGGGTAACTATGGCTACACCTTC.

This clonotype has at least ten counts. The CDR3 protein is CASTRTGTSYEQYF. CDR3 nucleotides: TGTGCCAGCACCCGGACAGGCACCTCCTACGAGCAGTACTTC. The V gene is TRBV6-2 or TRBV6-3, the J gene TRBJ2-7, with TRBD1 matching 7 bases. V lost 7 bases, J lost 0 bases, and 6 bases stayed unmatched. This CDR3 has 14 residues. Germline lookup yields CDR1 MNHEY and CDR2 SVGEGT.

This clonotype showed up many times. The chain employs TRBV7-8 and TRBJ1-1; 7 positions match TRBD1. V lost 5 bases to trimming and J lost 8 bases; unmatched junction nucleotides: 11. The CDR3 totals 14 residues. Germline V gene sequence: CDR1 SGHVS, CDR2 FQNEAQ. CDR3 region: CASSPGQFGGEAFF. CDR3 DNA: TGTGCCAGCAGCCCGGGACAGTTCGGTGGGGAAGCTTTCTTT.

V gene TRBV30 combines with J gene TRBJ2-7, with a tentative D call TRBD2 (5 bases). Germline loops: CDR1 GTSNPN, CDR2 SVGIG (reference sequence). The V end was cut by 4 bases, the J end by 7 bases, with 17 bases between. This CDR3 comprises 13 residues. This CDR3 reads CAWNPRVGEEQYF. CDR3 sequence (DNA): TGTGCCTGGAACCCGCGGGTCGGCGAGGAGCAGTACTTC.

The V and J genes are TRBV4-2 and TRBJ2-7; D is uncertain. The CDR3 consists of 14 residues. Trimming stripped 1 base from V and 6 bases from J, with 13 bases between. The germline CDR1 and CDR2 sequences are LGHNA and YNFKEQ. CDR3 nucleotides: TGTGCCAGCAGCCAAGTTGCGATAGATCGCGAGCAGTACTTC. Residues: CASSQVAIDREQYF.

The CDR3 is CASSSLPGSSSYNEQFF. The DNA of the CDR3 is TGTGCCAGCTCTTCCCTACCTGGGTCTAGCTCCTACAATGAGCAGTTCTTC. The chain carries TRBV18 and TRBJ2-1, with unresolved D. The V end lost 6 bases, the J end lost 0 bases, and 18 bases lay between the germline ends. The CDR3 contains 17 residues. Germline V gives CDR1 KGHSH, CDR2 LQKENI. Full variable domain (outside the CDR3, taken from reference TRBV18 and TRBJ2-1): NAGVMQNPRHLVRRRGQEARLRCSPMKGHSHVYWYRQLPEEGLKFMVYLQKENIIDESGMPKERFSAEFPKEGPSILRIQQVVRGDSAAYFCASSSLPGSSSYNEQFFGPGTRLTVL.

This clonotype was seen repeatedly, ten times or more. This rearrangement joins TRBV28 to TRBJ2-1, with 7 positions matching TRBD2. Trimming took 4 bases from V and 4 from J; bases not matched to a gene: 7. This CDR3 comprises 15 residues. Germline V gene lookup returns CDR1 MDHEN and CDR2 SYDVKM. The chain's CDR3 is CASSSVTSSYNEQFF. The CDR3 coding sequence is TGTGCCAGCAGTTCCGTGACTAGCAGTTACAATGAGCAGTTCTTC.

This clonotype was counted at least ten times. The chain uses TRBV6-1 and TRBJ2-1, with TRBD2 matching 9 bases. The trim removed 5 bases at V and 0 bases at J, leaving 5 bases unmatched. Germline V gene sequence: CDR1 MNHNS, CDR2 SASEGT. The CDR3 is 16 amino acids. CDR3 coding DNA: TGTGCCAGCAGTCACGCGGGGGGGAGCTCCTACAATGAGCAGTTCTTC. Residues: CASSHAGGSSYNEQFF.

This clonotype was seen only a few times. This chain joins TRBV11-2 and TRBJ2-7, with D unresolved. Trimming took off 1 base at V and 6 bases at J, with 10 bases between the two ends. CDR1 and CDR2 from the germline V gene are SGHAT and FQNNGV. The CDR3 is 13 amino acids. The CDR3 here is CASSLAQHREQYF. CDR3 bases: TGTGCCAGCAGCTTAGCTCAACATCGCGAGCAGTACTTC.